Below, 2 T cell receptor beta chains from the same sample are listed, as sequenced in a study of blood T cell repertoires in COVID-19. The method was immunoSEQ multiplex PCR; TCRdb's version includes in-frame clones alone and lacks a portion of them. The data hold about 220,000 clones, with around four fifths observed a single time. Sequences were obtained from peripheral blood. The receptor source for this set is a woman aged 70 to 79 with COVID-19, enrolled during active disease.

J is TRBJ2-1 and V is TRBV28; 8 positions match TRBD1. The CDR3 is 17 residues long. Germline V gene sequence: CDR1 MDHEN, CDR2 SYDVKM. Unmatched junction bases numbered 10, after V lost 5 bases and J lost 1 base. The CDR3 sequence is CASSDRTGTSSYNEQFF. CDR3 in DNA: TGTGCCAGCAGTGATCGGACAGGGACAAGTTCCTACAATGAGCAGTTCTTC.

V and J are TRBV3-1 (or the pseudogene TRBV3-2) and TRBJ1-2, with 7 bases aligning to TRBD1. J gave up 4 bases and V 2 bases, and 10 bases lay outside the gene matches. CDR1 is LGHDT and CDR2 is YNNKEL in the germline V gene (reference sequence). The CDR3 contains 16 residues. CDR3 in amino acids: CASSQLRSAGGYGYTF. The CDR3 DNA is TGTGCCAGCAGCCAATTACGGTCGGCAGGGGGCTATGGCTACACCTTC.